The 21 T cell receptor beta chains listed next were all sequenced from one sample in a study of blood T cell repertoires in COVID-19. Clones were read by immunoSEQ multiplex PCR, and TCRdb kept only the in-frame ones, dropping some. Of 180,000 or so clones in the sample, around four fifths were seen once. Input material: PBMCs or T cells enriched from blood (not recorded which). All receptors derive from a woman aged 45-65 years who had recovered from COVID-19.

This clone was seen a handful of times. V is TRBV29-1 and J is TRBJ2-3; 8 nucleotides match TRBD2. Germline values: CDR1 SQVTM, CDR2 ANQGSEA. The V and J ends lost 8 bases and 0 bases, in that order; junction bases with no gene match: 16. This CDR3 is 17 amino acids long. CDR3 sequence reads: CSILGPELADSTDTQYF. The CDR3 region has the DNA TGCAGCATTCTGGGGCCCGAACTAGCGGATAGCACAGATACGCAGTATTTT.

The rearrangement uses TRBV2 and TRBJ1-5, with no clear D. Germline V gene data show CDR1 as SNHLY and CDR2 as FYNNEI. There are 13 residues in the CDR3. V gave up 4 bases and J gave up 4 bases, with 8 bases separating them. The CDR3 here is CASSAGMNQPQHF. Here the CDR3 DNA reads TGTGCCAGCAGTGCGGGGATGAATCAGCCCCAGCATTTT. The full variable domain, in which reference TRBV2 and TRBJ1-5 provide the parts outside the CDR3, is EPEVTQTPSHQVTQMGQEVILRCVPISNHLYFYWYRQILGQKVEFLVSFYNNEISEKSEIFDDQFSVERPDGSNFTLKIRSTKLEDSAMYFCASSAGMNQPQHFGDGTRLSIL.

J is TRBJ2-7 and V is TRBV7-8; D gene uncertain. The length of the CDR3 is 14 residues. Between the trimmed V and J ends, which lost 2 bases and 1 base, there was a span of 9 bases. Germline values: CDR1 SGHVS, CDR2 FQNEAQ. CDR3 DNA sequence: TGTGCCAGCAGCTTACAACCTAATTCCTACGAGCAGTACGTC. Translating it yields CASSLQPNSYEQYV.

The J gene is TRBJ1-4, the V gene TRBV28; D uncertain. Germline V CDR1 and CDR2: MDHEN, SYDVKM. The CDR3 extends over 13 amino acids. V shed 7 bases and J shed 7 bases, with 13 bases lying between them. CDR3 sequence: CASKVVGSEKLFF. The CDR3 bases are TGTGCCAGCAAGGTAGTGGGGAGTGAAAAACTGTTTTTT. Full variable domain (missing parts from reference TRBV28 and TRBJ1-4): DVKVTQSSRYLVKRTGEKVFLECVQDMDHENMFWYRQDPGLGLRLIYFSYDVKMKEKGDIPEGYSVSREKKERFSLILESASTNQTSMYLCASKVVGSEKLFFGSGTQLSVL.

The chain recombines TRBV5-6 with TRBJ1-3; 8 bases fit TRBD1. The V segment lost 5 bases and the J segment 0 bases; nucleotides outside the gene matches: 7. The CDR3 is 16 amino acids. CDR1 is SGHDT, CDR2 YYEEEE, per germline. The CDR3 region has the DNA TGTGCCAGCAGACGACAGGGGATTAGCTCTGGAAACACCATATATTTT. Translating it yields CASRRQGISSGNTIYF.

The table lists this clone with a count of one. The CDR3 nucleotides read TGTGCCAGCAGCCAAAGACAGGGGCCCCACGAGCAGTACGTC. This codes for CASSQRQGPHEQYV. V and J are TRBV14 and TRBJ2-7; TRBD1 matches at 8 bases. The germline CDR1 and CDR2 sequences are SGHDN and FVKESK. V was pared by 2 bases and J by 5 bases, with 5 bases of the junction left unmatched. There are 14 residues in the CDR3.

J is TRBJ2-1 and V is TRBV4-3; D unresolved. Trimming shortened V by 0 bases and J by 3 bases, and 12 bases separated the two germline ends. The germline V gene encodes CDR1 LGHNA and CDR2 YSLEER. The CDR3 is made up of 16 amino acids. In DNA form, the CDR3 reads TGCGCCAGCAGCCAAGAACCCCCCGGCGGCTACAATGAGCAGTTCTTC. It encodes CASSQEPPGGYNEQFF.

This chain links TRBV10-1 with TRBJ2-3, with 9 bases matching TRBD2. Germline CDR1 reads WNHNN; CDR2 reads SYGVQD (reference sequence). This CDR3 contains 17 residues. With 0 bases clipped from V and 2 bases from J, the junction kept 6 bases outside the gene matches. CDR3 region: CASSESPASGDTDTQYF. The CDR3 DNA reads TGCGCCAGCAGTGAGTCGCCGGCTAGCGGGGACACAGATACGCAGTATTTT.

The V and J genes are TRBV12-3 or TRBV12-4 and TRBJ1-2; TRBD1 aligns across 7 bases. This CDR3 is 13 amino acids long. V gave up 6 bases and J gave up 4 bases; unmatched junction bases: 5. The CDR3 sequence: CASRRTGGYGYTF. The CDR3 DNA reads as TGTGCCAGCAGACGGACAGGTGGCTATGGCTACACCTTC.

V and J are TRBV18 and TRBJ2-7, with 7 positions matching TRBD1. Per germline, CDR1 KGHSH and CDR2 LQKENI. CDR3 length: 16 amino acids. J was trimmed by 1 base and V by 3 bases; bases with no gene match: 9. CDR3 nucleotide sequence: TGTGCCAGCTCACCGGCAGGGGGAATGAGTTCCTACGAGCAGTACGTC. This sequence encodes CASSPAGGMSSYEQYV.

This clone was counted a few times. J is TRBJ1-1 and V is TRBV7-2, with D possibly being TRBD1 (6 bases). Trimming pared 6 bases from V and 2 bases from J, leaving 19 bases between. CDR1 SGHTA and CDR2 FQGNSA come from the germline V gene. This CDR3 spans 16 amino acids. The CDR3 DNA reads TGTGCCAGCAGTGGATCGGGGGGGGCGGGAAACACTGAAGCTTTCTTT. It is translated as CASSGSGGAGNTEAFF.

V gene TRBV6-5 combines with J gene TRBJ1-1; TRBD1 matches 7 bases. J gave up 3 bases and V 5 bases, and 6 bases lay outside the gene matches. Germline assignment: CDR1 MNHEY and CDR2 SVGAGI. The CDR3 consists of 14 residues. As DNA, the CDR3 is TGTGCCAGCAGTCAGGGGGGCAGGGACACTGAAGCTTTCTTT. Its translation is CASSQGGRDTEAFF.

This clone was seen a single time. The chain joins TRBV29-1 to TRBJ1-4; 9 bases fit TRBD1. Per the germline V gene, CDR1 is SQVTM and CDR2 is ANQGSEA. J was trimmed by 5 bases and V by 4 bases; bases with no gene match: 2. The CDR3 is 13 amino acids. Here the CDR3 reads CSVVGQGNEKLFF. The CDR3 region has the DNA TGCAGCGTTGTGGGACAGGGCAATGAAAAACTGTTTTTT.

The genes are TRBV7-2 and TRBJ2-2, with 7 bases aligning to TRBD2. The CDR3 consists of 16 residues. Trimming cost V 5 bases and J 5 bases; bases outside gene matches: 11. The germline CDR1 and CDR2 sequences are SGHTA and FQGNSA. The CDR3 loop reads CASSGLVSRGTGELFF. The CDR3 bases are TGTGCCAGCAGCGGGTTGGTCTCGCGGGGGACCGGGGAGCTGTTTTTT.

The chain uses TRBV7-2 and TRBJ1-6; the D gene is possibly TRBD1 (5 bases). Germline V gene data show CDR1 as SGHTA and CDR2 as FQGNSA. This CDR3 is built from 11 residues. V dropped 11 bases and J dropped 8 bases, with 10 bases sitting between them. As DNA, the CDR3 is TGTGCCTCCGGGGGGGATTCACCCCTCCACTTT. Translated: CASGGDSPLHF.

The V call is TRBV6-1, the J call TRBJ2-7; 8 bases match TRBD2. With V trimmed by 3 bases and J by 5 bases, 6 bases remained unmatched. The CDR3 extends over 14 amino acids. From germline, CDR1 is MNHNS and CDR2 SASEGT. The CDR3 reads CASSEVSGTNEQYV. Written as DNA, the CDR3 is TGTGCCAGCAGTGAGGTTAGCGGGACTAACGAGCAGTACGTC.

The chain joins TRBV18 to TRBJ1-2; 7 bases are a match to TRBD1. J was trimmed by 8 bases and V by 3 bases; bases with no gene match: 9. CDR1 and CDR2 from the germline V gene are KGHSH and LQKENI. CDR3 length equals 14 residues. The CDR3 coding sequence is TGTGCCAGCTCACCGGGACAGTTTCCCGAAGGCTACACCTTC. Amino acid sequence: CASSPGQFPEGYTF.

The gene calls are TRBV4-2 and TRBJ2-1; a weak D match, TRBD1 (5 bases). V was shortened by 0 bases and J by 7 bases, with 10 bases between the two germline ends. The germline CDR1 and CDR2 sequences are LGHNA and YNFKEQ. The CDR3 runs to 14 residues. The CDR3 region has the DNA TGTGCCAGCAGCCAAGATCACGCAGGGAATGAGCAGTTCTTC. Its protein is CASSQDHAGNEQFF.

The genes are TRBV3-1 (or the pseudogene TRBV3-2) and TRBJ1-3; a weak D match, TRBD1 (5 bases). Trimming removed 0 bases from V and 0 bases from J, with 12 bases in between. Germline V gene data show CDR1 as LGHDT and CDR2 as YNNKEL (reference sequence). The CDR3 covers 17 residues. Here the CDR3 reads CASSQDRTPSSGNTIYF. CDR3 coding DNA: TGTGCCAGCAGCCAAGACCGGACACCTAGCTCTGGAAACACCATATATTTT.

The rearrangement joins TRBV12-3 or TRBV12-4 to TRBJ1-2, with D uncertain. CDR3 length: 12 residues. V dropped 4 bases and J dropped 6 bases, with 9 bases sitting between them. CDR3 nucleotides: TGTGCCAGCAGTTCCCCTCCGGATGGCTACACCTTC. It encodes CASSSPPDGYTF.

V usage is TRBV7-2 and J usage is TRBJ1-4; 8 bases align to TRBD1. This CDR3 has 15 amino acids. The V segment lost 4 bases and the J segment 5 bases; nucleotides outside the gene matches: 6. Germline assignment: CDR1 SGHTA and CDR2 FQGNSA. DNA for the CDR3: TGTGCCAGCAGCTCGAGACAGGGGTGGAATGAAAAACTGTTTTTT. This codes for CASSSRQGWNEKLFF.